This T cell receptor (beta chain) is drawn from a study of identical twins. CDR3 length: 15 residues. Per germline, CDR1 MNHEY and CDR2 SMNVEV (reference sequence). V shed 2 bases and J shed 2 bases, with 13 bases lying between them. TCRdb re-derived calls from the 5' RACE reads in MiXCR, one entry per CDR3 protein. This repertoire shows about 530,000 distinct CDR3 sequences, 20% to 25% found once; its top ten account for 0.48%. This clonotype has only a few counts. This same sample was also part of a study on yellow fever vaccine responses in identical twins.

Specimen: CD4+ T cells sorted from blood. The rearrangement joins TRBV27 to TRBJ2-7; TRBD2 is a possible D gene (6 bases). This sequence originates from a woman aged 18-29 years in good health. This chain's CDR3 is CASSLRGGIAYEQYF. CDR3 in DNA: TGTGCCAGCAGTTTAAGGGGAGGTATAGCCTACGAGCAGTACTTC.